This T cell receptor (beta chain) was recovered during a study of shared clonotypes between healthy human individuals. Regarding the study as a whole: Sampling involved blood alone; tissue repertoires likely differ.

Per sorted-subset replicate PCR, input was 200 to 250 ng DNA, representing about 30,000 T cell genomes. Assay used: immunoSEQ multiplex PCR; TCRdb lists only in-frame clones, some missing. Of 2 million to 2.5 million clones in the sample, about 92% were seen once. J gave up 8 bases and V 1 base, and 11 bases lay outside the gene matches. The CDR3 runs 17 residues. CDR1 and CDR2 (germline): MGHRA, YSYEKL. Comment on this clone: Its antigen is not known.

Cells designated naive CD8 were CD45RO-negative and were positively selected for CCR7, with terminally differentiated effector memory CD45RA+ cells excluded. This TCR was recovered from a man between 18 and 35 years old in good health. Some clones in this sample may be carry-over from other donors' samples. Sequences were obtained from naive CD8+ T cells from PBMCs. This sequence joins TRBV4-1 and TRBJ2-1; 10 nucleotides agree with TRBD2. In DNA form, the CDR3 reads TGCGCCAGCAGCCAAGCCACCCTAGCGGGAGAACTCGATGAGCAGTTCTTC. Protein sequence: CASSQATLAGELDEQFF.